This entry concerns a single TCR beta chain. These data belong to a study of blood T cell repertoires in COVID-19. V gave up 5 bases and J gave up 3 bases, with 14 bases separating them. There are 14 residues in the CDR3. Germline lookup yields CDR1 SGHVS and CDR2 FQNEAQ. TCRdb keeps only in-frame clones here, not all; method: immunoSEQ multiplex PCR. The sample holds approximately 240,000 clones, around 85% seen once. The chain employs TRBV7-8 and TRBJ2-7; D may be TRBD2 (6 bases). Sequencing was carried out using PBMCs or T cells enriched from blood (not recorded which). This clonotype was sampled from a woman between 35 and 50 years old with acute COVID-19. The CDR3 sequence is CASSQNAGLYEQYF. CDR3 in DNA: TGTGCCAGCAGCCAAAACGCGGGGCTCTACGAGCAGTACTTC. The full variable domain, completed using reference TRBV7-8 and TRBJ2-7, is GAGVSQSPRYKVAKRGQDVALRCDPISGHVSLFWYQQALGQGPEFLTYFQNEAQLDKSGLPSDRFFAERPEGSVSTLKIQRTQQEDSAVYLCASSQNAGLYEQYFGPGTRLTVT.